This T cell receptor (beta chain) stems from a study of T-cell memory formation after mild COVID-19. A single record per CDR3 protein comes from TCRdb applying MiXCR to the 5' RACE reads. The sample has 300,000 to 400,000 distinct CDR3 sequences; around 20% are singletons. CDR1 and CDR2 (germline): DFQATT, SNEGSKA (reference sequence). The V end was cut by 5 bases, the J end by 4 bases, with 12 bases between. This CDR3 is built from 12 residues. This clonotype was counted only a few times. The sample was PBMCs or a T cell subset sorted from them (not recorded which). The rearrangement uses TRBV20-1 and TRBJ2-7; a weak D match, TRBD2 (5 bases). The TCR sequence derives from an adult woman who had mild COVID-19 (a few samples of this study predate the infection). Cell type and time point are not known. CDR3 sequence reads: CSAQNGGYEQYF. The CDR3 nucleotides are TGCAGTGCTCAGAATGGAGGATACGAGCAGTACTTC.